The 21 T cell receptor beta chains given below trace back to one sample, sequenced in a study of cytomegalovirus exposure and HLA in healthy donors (TCRdb year 2017). The method behind the library was the immunoSEQ multiplex PCR assay. The multiplex PCR relied on a mix of 60 forward primers for TCR Vbeta segments and 13 reverse primers for TCR Jbeta segments. What TCRdb holds here is the immuneACCESS table cut down to in-frame rearrangements. Part of the clones is not present; checked against another copy, under half of the missing clones reflect an unresolved V gene, and the others are unexplained. Here the sample has roughly 230,000 clones; 80% to 95% occur a single time. The ten largest account for 1.5% to 2% of the sample. Sequenced: PBMCs. These receptors were taken from a girl aged 2-10 years in good health and CMV-seronegative.

This rearrangement joins TRBV10-1 to TRBJ2-1, with 9 bases lining up with TRBD2. This CDR3 has 16 residues. Trimming took 0 bases from V and 8 from J; bases not matched to a gene: 8. CDR1 and CDR2 from the germline V gene are WNHNN and SYGVQD (reference sequence). In DNA form, the CDR3 reads TGCGCCAGCAGTGAGTCGTGGCGGGGGGGCTCCGATGAGCAGTTCTTC. Amino acids: CASSESWRGGSDEQFF.

The J gene is TRBJ2-7, the V gene TRBV30, with D possibly matching TRBD2 (6 bases). CDR3 length: 13 residues. V was cut by 0 bases and J by 2 bases, with 8 bases left in between. Germline CDR1 GTSNPN, CDR2 SVGIG (reference sequence). For the CDR3, the DNA is TGTGCCTGGAGTGTGGGACTCGCCTACGAGCAGTACTTC. Its translation: CAWSVGLAYEQYF.

DNA of the CDR3: TGTGCCAGCAGCCAGCTACAGGTGAACTACGAGCAGTACTTC. Its protein is CASSQLQVNYEQYF. V is TRBV7-9 and J is TRBJ2-7; D is perhaps TRBD1 (5 bases). The CDR3 loop spans 14 amino acids. Between the trimmed V and J ends, which lost 5 bases and 3 bases, there was a span of 14 bases. CDR1 is SEHNR, CDR2 FQNEAQ, per germline (reference sequence).

The V call is TRBV6-5, the J call TRBJ2-3; D is perhaps TRBD1 (6 bases). Trimming left V 0 bases short and J 5 bases short, with 9 bases between. The CDR3 has 14 residues. The germline gives CDR1 MNHEY, CDR2 SVGAGI. Written as DNA, the CDR3 is TGTGCCAGCAGTTACTCGGCAGGGGTAGATACGCAGTATTTT. This translates into CASSYSAGVDTQYF.

The rearrangement links TRBV5-1 to TRBJ2-3; 9 bases agree with TRBD2. Germline values: CDR1 SGHRS, CDR2 YFSETQ. V dropped 0 bases and J dropped 3; count of bases not matched to a gene: 2. The CDR3 contains 15 residues. As DNA, the CDR3 is TGCGCCAGCAGCTTGGGACTAGCGGAGACAGATACGCAGTATTTT. This codes for CASSLGLAETDTQYF.

The chain has TRBV6-4 and TRBJ2-1, with 13 positions matching TRBD2. V gave up 2 bases and J gave up 6 bases; unmatched junction bases: 1. Per the germline V gene, CDR1 is MRHNA and CDR2 is SNTAGT. This CDR3 has 15 residues. The CDR3 DNA follows: TGTGCCAGCAGTGACACTAGCGGGGGGGCCAATGAGCAGTTCTTC. It encodes CASSDTSGGANEQFF.

The J gene is TRBJ2-1, the V gene TRBV5-1; 7 bases map to TRBD2. Germline V lookup: CDR1 SGHRS, CDR2 YFSETQ. The CDR3 runs to 14 residues. After removal of 4 bases from V and 14 bases from J, the junction contained 15 bases not matched to a gene. Written as DNA, the CDR3 is TGCGCCAGCAGCACCGGAACGGGGGGTGGTGTAGAGTTCTTC. Translating gives CASSTGTGGGVEFF.

This clone is a singleton in its sample. The V gene is TRBV5-1, the J gene TRBJ2-5, with D possibly matching TRBD1 (7 bases). V was trimmed by 2 bases and J by 4 bases, leaving 12 bases between them. CDR3 length: 14 amino acids. CDR1 is SGHRS and CDR2 is YFSETQ in the germline V gene. The CDR3 region has the DNA TGCGCCAGCAGCTTATATCAGGGGGGAGAGACCCAGTACTTC. Translated: CASSLYQGGETQYF.

This clone was observed a single time. The chain carries TRBV27 and TRBJ2-2; a possible D gene is TRBD1 (5 bases). Per the germline V gene, CDR1 is MNHEY and CDR2 is SMNVEV (reference sequence). V was trimmed by 3 bases and J by 0 bases, leaving 8 bases between them. CDR3 length equals 15 residues. The CDR3 spells CASSFLQANTGELFF. The CDR3 DNA is TGTGCCAGCAGTTTCTTACAGGCGAACACCGGGGAGCTGTTTTTT.

As concerns this clone: This sample includes further DNA sequences coding for the same CDR3. V and J are TRBV29-1 and TRBJ2-1; the match to TRBD2 covers 7 bases. The CDR3 sequence is 13 residues long. Germline values: CDR1 SQVTM, CDR2 ANQGSEA. J lost 2 bases, V lost 3 bases, and 1 base had no gene match. The CDR3 DNA reads TGCAGCGTTGAGGGGGGGACCTACAATGAGCAGTTCTTC. Protein product: CSVEGGTYNEQFF.

This rearrangement joins TRBV28 to TRBJ2-1; D remains ambiguous. Germline lookup yields CDR1 MDHEN and CDR2 SYDVKM. Trimming removed 3 bases at V and 0 bases at J, with 12 bases between. The CDR3 runs to 16 residues. CDR3 coding DNA: TGTGCCAGCAGTTTTCCCCGCGGTAGCTCCTACAATGAGCAGTTCTTC. Translating it yields CASSFPRGSSYNEQFF.

V usage is TRBV23-1 and J usage is TRBJ2-6, with no clear D. TRBV23-1 is assigned to the ORF class and has an uncertain function. The ends were cut back, 0 bases at V and 0 bases at J, with 3 bases in the middle. The length of the CDR3 is 15 residues. The CDR3 nucleotides read TGCGCCAGCAGTCAATCCAGCTCTGGGGCCAACGTCCTGACTTTC. It encodes CASSQSSSGANVLTF.

The gene calls are TRBV10-1 and TRBJ2-7; tentative D call: TRBD2 (5 bases). The germline V gene has CDR1 WNHNN and CDR2 SYGVQD (reference sequence). V was shortened by 4 bases and J by 3 bases, with 7 bases between the two germline ends. CDR3 length: 12 amino acids. For the CDR3, the DNA is TGCGCCAGCAGTGCTGCGGGCTACGAGCAGTACTTC. It codes for CASSAAGYEQYF.

This clone appeared once. The gene calls are TRBV6-1 and TRBJ1-1; tentatively, D is TRBD1 (6 bases). This CDR3 is built from 13 residues. Trimming took off 6 bases at V and 1 base at J, with 9 bases between the two ends. Germline V CDR1 and CDR2: MNHNS, SASEGT. The CDR3 loop is CASRQQGNTEAFF. The CDR3 DNA reads as TGTGCCAGCAGGCAACAGGGGAACACTGAAGCTTTCTTT.

The CDR3 loop reads CASSSAGATPPDTGNTIYF. CDR3 sequence (DNA): TGTGCCAGCAGCTCGGCAGGGGCCACACCGCCGGATACTGGAAACACCATATATTTT. The chain carries TRBV13 and TRBJ1-3, with a possible D match to TRBD1 (6 bases). The V gene lost 4 bases and the J gene lost 2 bases, with 24 bases spanning the gap. The CDR3 extends over 19 amino acids. The germline CDR1 and CDR2 sequences are PRHDT and FYEKMQ (reference sequence).

V and J are TRBV27 and TRBJ1-5; D not certain. V was trimmed by 7 bases and J by 3 bases, leaving 16 bases between them. Germline V gives CDR1 MNHEY, CDR2 SMNVEV (reference sequence). The CDR3 has 15 residues. As DNA, the CDR3 is TGTGCCAGCAAAAATAGGGAGTACGACAATCAGCCCCAGCATTTT. This gives the protein CASKNREYDNQPQHF.

V and J are TRBV5-4 and TRBJ2-7; 7 nucleotides line up with TRBD1. Germline values: CDR1 SGHNT, CDR2 YYREEE (reference sequence). The trim removed 4 bases at V and 4 bases at J, leaving 8 bases unmatched. The CDR3 loop spans 14 amino acids. The CDR3 here is CASSLGTARYEQYF. DNA of the CDR3: TGTGCCAGCAGCCTCGGGACAGCTAGATACGAGCAGTACTTC.

V and J are TRBV5-5 and TRBJ1-5; tentative D call: TRBD1 (5 bases). V was pared by 1 base and J by 5 bases, with 7 bases between. Germline lookup yields CDR1 SGHKS and CDR2 YYEKEE (reference sequence). The CDR3 length is 13 residues. The CDR3 DNA follows: TGTGCCAGCAGCTTGACGGGGGATCAGCCCCAGCATTTT. Translating it yields CASSLTGDQPQHF.

This chain connects TRBV6-1 to TRBJ2-7; perhaps TRBD2 as D (6 bases). Between the trimmed V and J ends, which lost 0 bases and 0 bases, there was a span of 12 bases. From germline, CDR1 is MNHNS and CDR2 SASEGT. This CDR3 has 16 amino acids. CDR3 in amino acids: CASSEAYATSSYEQYF. DNA of the CDR3: TGTGCCAGCAGTGAAGCCTACGCGACTAGCTCCTACGAGCAGTACTTC.

The chain uses TRBV30 and TRBJ1-2; 9 bases are shared with TRBD1. Germline values: CDR1 GTSNPN, CDR2 SVGIG (reference sequence). The CDR3 runs to 13 residues. The V and J ends lost 3 bases and 5 bases, in that order; junction bases with no gene match: 4. DNA of the CDR3: TGTGCCTGGAGCGAGGACAGGGGTTATGGCTACACCTTC. It is translated as CAWSEDRGYGYTF.

To note about this clone: One junction end disagrees with the germline gene, perhaps due to a read error. V is TRBV5-1 and J is TRBJ1-3; D call uncertain. The length of the CDR3 is 14 residues. CDR1 is SGHRS, CDR2 YFSETQ, per germline. CDR3 sequence (DNA): TGCGCCAGCAGTTTGGGAACCTCTGGAGACACCATATATTTT. Its protein product is CASSLGTSGDTIYF.